What follows is one T cell receptor (beta chain) and its context. Its antigen is unidentified. The data stem from a study of cytomegalovirus exposure and HLA in healthy donors. The study, taken as a whole, reports: The authors excluded some V segments, including TRBV6-2 and TRBV6-3, as indistinguishable. Researchers reported from a later analysis that most CMV-associated TCR beta chains appeared HLA-restricted. Later, TCR association rates were found to vary by HLA locus, highest for DRB1 and lowest for HLA-C.

The CDR3 extends over 15 amino acids. V dropped 5 bases and J dropped 1; count of bases not matched to a gene: 6. Germline CDR1 is SEHNR and CDR2 is FQNEAQ (reference sequence). Amplification used 60 Vbeta primers and 13 Jbeta primers. Here immunoSEQ multiplex PCR was the method, and the copy in TCRdb shows in-frame clones only, minus some. The sample contains some 120,000 clones, 74% of which appear only once. The gene calls are TRBV7-9 and TRBJ2-3, with TRBD2 matching 7 bases. The origin of this receptor is a human donor in good health. What was sequenced was PBMCs. The CDR3 DNA is TGTGCCAGCAGCCCCCTCCGGGAGGGCACAGATACGCAGTATTTT. This codes for CASSPLREGTDTQYF.